This TCR beta chain was profiled in a study of tumor-infiltrating lymphocytes in oesophageal squamous cell carcinoma (dated by TCRdb to the mid-2010s). Library preparation employed PCR. Sequencing took place on an Illumina HiSeq 2000. TCRdb reanalyzed the raw reads on its own, using fastp at Q25 for trimming and MiXCR for clone calling, and kept in-frame beta chains. One record per CDR3 amino acid sequence lists the most common genes and DNA. A total of approximately 20,000 distinct CDR3 sequences appear in this sample, 35% to 45% of them only once. Around 40% of the sample goes to the ten largest clones. From the cysteine through the phenylalanine, the CDR3 covers 14 amino acids. Just CDR3 DNA is preserved here, 42 bases in frame from base 1. Looking up the germline V gene yields CDR1 MDHEN and CDR2 SYDVKM. With regard to this clonotype: The specificity of this receptor is unknown. No base quality information exists; no much larger clone differs at one position.

This sequence originates from a male donor with esophageal squamous cell carcinoma. Sequencing was carried out using esophageal tumor tissue. The chain is assembled from TRBV28 and TRBJ2-5; the D gene is perhaps TRBD1 or TRBD2, as each covers 5 bases. The J call may be wrong; the DNA end is better matched by TRBJ2-1. The CDR3 corresponds to CASSPSGTANEQFF. The DNA is TGTGCCAGCAGTCCCTCCGGGACGGCTAATGAGCAGTTCTTC.